The 5 T cell receptor beta chains presented below share a single source sample, sequenced in a study of PD-L1 blockade in urothelial cancer. Time point here: peripheral blood 6 weeks after treatment start. Sequenced by immunoSEQ multiplex PCR; TCRdb stores in-frame clones only, minus some. Here the sample spans approximately 44,000 clones, about 90% being singletons. The sample consisted of PBMCs, taken around atezolizumab (anti-PD-L1) treatment. These receptors all come from a man between 65 and 79 years old with urothelial cancer.

This chain links TRBV5-1 with TRBJ2-5; TRBD2 agrees at 10 bases. Losses at the gene ends were 4 bases for V and 0 bases for J; bases not matched to a gene: 6. CDR1 is SGHRS, CDR2 YFSETQ, per germline. The length of the CDR3 is 16 residues. The CDR3 sequence is CASSAGTSAYQETQYF. The CDR3, as DNA: TGCGCCAGCAGCGCCGGGACTAGCGCGTACCAAGAGACCCAGTACTTC.

CDR3 in amino acids: CASSSSTGAVYEQYF. In nucleotides, the CDR3 is TGTGCCAGCAGCTCCTCGACAGGGGCCGTCTACGAGCAGTACTTC. This rearrangement joins TRBV7-8 to TRBJ2-7; TRBD1 agrees at 8 bases. The germline V gene has CDR1 SGHVS and CDR2 FQNEAQ. V shed 4 bases and J 3 bases; nucleotides not matched to a gene: 8. The CDR3 has 15 residues.

The chain carries TRBV7-6 and TRBJ1-1, with TRBD1 as a possible D gene (5 bases). Germline V lookup: CDR1 SGHVS, CDR2 FNYEAQ. This CDR3 has 14 residues. Between the trimmed V and J ends, which lost 7 bases and 0 bases, there was a span of 12 bases. The CDR3 nucleotides are TGTGCCAGCACTAAGGGGCAGTTGAACACTGAAGCTTTCTTT. This translates into CASTKGQLNTEAFF.

This clone came up once. V usage is TRBV5-1 and J usage is TRBJ2-6, with TRBD1 matching 9 bases. Per the germline V gene, CDR1 is SGHRS and CDR2 is YFSETQ. The CDR3 loop spans 18 amino acids. V dropped 1 base and J dropped 1; count of bases not matched to a gene: 6. CDR3 residues: CASSLPGQGSSGANVLTF. The CDR3 DNA is TGCGCCAGCAGCTTGCCGGGACAGGGTTCATCTGGGGCCAACGTCCTGACTTTC.

This chain connects TRBV2 to TRBJ1-1; a weak D match, TRBD1 (5 bases). Trimming took off 3 bases at V and 0 bases at J, with 8 bases between the two ends. The CDR3 runs to 14 residues. The V gene's germline CDR1 is SNHLY and CDR2 FYNNEI. The CDR3 is CASSEGPMNTEAFF. The DNA for the CDR3 is TGTGCCAGCAGTGAGGGGCCGATGAACACTGAAGCTTTCTTT.